Listed below are T cell receptor beta chains from one sample, sequenced in a study of monozygotic twins with inflammatory bowel disease. Using the 5' RACE reads, TCRdb records one entry per CDR3 protein without DNA. The sample totals approximately 200,000 distinct CDR3 sequences. The sequencing sample was made of blood. The source of these receptors is a human donor with ulcerative colitis or Crohn's disease, or a healthy co-twin of an affected twin (not recorded which). CDR3s include the opening cysteine and the closing phenylalanine or tryptophan. Each record gives: J gene, V gene, CDR3 protein.

TRBJ2-5	TRBV20-1	CSARDPSGGAPFQETQYF
TRBJ2-2	TRBV24-1	CATSDLLGELFF
TRBJ2-2	TRBV7-2	CASSPSGRYGELFF
TRBJ2-7	TRBV4-3	CASSQGNGYEQYF
TRBJ2-1	TRBV4-1	CASSQGQGNEQFF
TRBJ1-2	TRBV12-3/TRBV12-4	CASSLGPWGYGYTF
TRBJ2-7	TRBV7-2	CASSFGHGTSVSEQYF
TRBJ1-5	TRBV28	CASSLPSGGQPQHF
TRBJ2-7	TRBV4-2	CASSQERGAYEQYF
TRBJ2-3	TRBV5-1	CASSLLGQDSDTQYF
TRBJ2-3	TRBV20-1	CSARERRRSGSFTSTDTQYF
TRBJ2-1	TRBV28	CAIRTSGRSGNEQFF
TRBJ1-2	TRBV29-1	CSVEGNYGYTF
TRBJ2-1	TRBV9	CASSWESSYNEQFF
TRBJ1-2	TRBV28	CASSSTDYGYTF
TRBJ2-7	TRBV28	CASSLTALGDYEQYF
TRBJ1-1	TRBV29-1	CSVVVPESLMGHTEAFF
TRBJ2-2	TRBV9	CASSVAGDSHTGELFF
TRBJ2-3	TRBV19	CASSTSGDTQYF
TRBJ1-5	TRBV6-2/TRBV6-3	CASSSIGTANQPQHF
TRBJ2-1	TRBV6-2/TRBV6-3	CASSLGLANYNEQFF
TRBJ1-1	TRBV6-9	CASSWGQGDTEAFF
TRBJ2-2	TRBV27	CASSPNPTVSRELFF
TRBJ1-3	TRBV19	CASRSRETGNTIYF
TRBJ2-2	TRBV7-3	CASSVDYNTGELFF
TRBJ1-1	TRBV6-1	CASSEMGAVNTEAFF
TRBJ1-5	TRBV5-4	CASSFERDSQQHF
TRBJ2-1	TRBV7-8	CASSLVRLGDEQFF
TRBJ2-2	TRBV20-1	CSARDLVQGTGELFF
TRBJ2-3	TRBV30	CAWGLGTTDTQYF
TRBJ1-2	TRBV6-2/TRBV6-3	CASTWAGYGYTF